The sequence of this T cell receptor (beta chain) was determined in a study of response to subunit inactivated influenza vaccine. The study, taken as a whole, reports: New T cells are recruited in small numbers by each seasonal influenza vaccination, according to the authors' suggestion.

This CDR3 contains 15 residues. The trim removed 4 bases at V and 1 base at J, leaving 4 bases unmatched. CDR1 and CDR2 (germline): SEHNR, FQNEAQ (reference sequence). This clonotype has just a few counts. The target antigen is unknown. TCRdb re-called the RT-PCR reads with MiXCR, one entry per CDR3 protein. This table holds 500,000 or so distinct CDR3 sequences, roughly 11% found once. The TCR originated in a man aged 45 to 65 who received an inactivated influenza vaccine. Sequenced here: PBMCs from blood, sampled more than 35 days after vaccination. The V and J genes are TRBV7-9 and TRBJ2-5, with TRBD2 identical over 9 bases. The CDR3 loop is CASSSGGLAQETQYF. CDR3 bases: TGTGCCAGCAGCTCTGGGGGACTAGCCCAAGAGACCCAGTACTTC.